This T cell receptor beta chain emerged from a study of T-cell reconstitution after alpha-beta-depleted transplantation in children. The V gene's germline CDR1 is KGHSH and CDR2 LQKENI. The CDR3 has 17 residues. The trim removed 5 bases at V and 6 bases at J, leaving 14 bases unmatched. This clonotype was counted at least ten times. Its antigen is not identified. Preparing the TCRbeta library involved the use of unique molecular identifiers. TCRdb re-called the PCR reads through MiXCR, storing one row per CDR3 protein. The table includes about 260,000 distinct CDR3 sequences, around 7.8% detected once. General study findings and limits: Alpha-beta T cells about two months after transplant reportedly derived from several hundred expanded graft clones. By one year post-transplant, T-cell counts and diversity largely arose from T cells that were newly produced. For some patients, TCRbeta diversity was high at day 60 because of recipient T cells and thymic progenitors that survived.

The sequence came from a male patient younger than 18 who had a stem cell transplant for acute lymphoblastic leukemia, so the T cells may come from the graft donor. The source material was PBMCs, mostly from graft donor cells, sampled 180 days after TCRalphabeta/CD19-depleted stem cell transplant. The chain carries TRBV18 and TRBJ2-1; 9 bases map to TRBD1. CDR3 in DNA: TGTGCCAGCTCATCTGTCCACGGGACAGGGAAAGGCAATGAGCAGTTCTTC. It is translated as CASSSVHGTGKGNEQFF.